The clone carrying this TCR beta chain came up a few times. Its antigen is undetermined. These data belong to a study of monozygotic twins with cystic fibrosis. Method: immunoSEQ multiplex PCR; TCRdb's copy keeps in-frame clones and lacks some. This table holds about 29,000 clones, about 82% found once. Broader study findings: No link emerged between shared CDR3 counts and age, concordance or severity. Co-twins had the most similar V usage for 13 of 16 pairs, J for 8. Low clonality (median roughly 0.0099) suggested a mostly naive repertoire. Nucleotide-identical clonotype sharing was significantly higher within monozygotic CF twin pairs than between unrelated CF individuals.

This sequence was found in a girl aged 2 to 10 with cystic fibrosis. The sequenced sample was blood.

This CDR3 is CASSDGTGANVLTF. Here the CDR3 DNA reads TGTGCCAGCAGTGATGGGACTGGGGCCAACGTCCTGACTTTC. The chain recombines TRBV2 with TRBJ2-6; no reliable D call. V lost 3 bases and J 2 bases, leaving 5 bases between the germline ends. The germline V gene has CDR1 SNHLY and CDR2 FYNNEI. CDR3 length equals 14 residues.